This T cell receptor beta chain is from a study of blood T cell repertoires in COVID-19. After removal of 5 bases from V and 2 bases from J, the junction contained 4 bases not matched to a gene. CDR1 is SNHLY and CDR2 is FYNNEI in the germline V gene. The CDR3 totals 15 residues. The method was immunoSEQ multiplex PCR; TCRdb's version includes in-frame clones alone and lacks a portion of them. Of over 200,000 clones listed, about nine tenths are singletons. The V and J genes are TRBV2 and TRBJ2-2; 8 bases map to TRBD1. Source material: PBMCs or T cells enriched from blood (not recorded which). The clonotype comes from a human donor in a cohort exposed to, infected with or recovered from COVID-19 (not recorded which). The donor label of this sample is uncertain. The CDR3: CASSSQGVNTGELFF. Here the CDR3 DNA reads TGTGCCAGCAGTTCACAGGGGGTTAACACCGGGGAGCTGTTTTTT.